Listed below are T cell receptor beta chains from one sample, sequenced in a study of CDR3 diversity in severe acne. MiXCR was run by TCRdb on the PCR reads, yielding one entry per CDR3 protein. This table has 79,000 or so distinct CDR3 sequences, 45% to 50% appearing once. The sequenced sample consisted of blood. The receptor set was obtained from a male donor with severe acne vulgaris. Each CDR3 is given with its conserved first and last residue. The D gene is left open where the match is weak. Clone sizes are given selectively: once, few, many, or a class where the clone is expanded.

d_call j_call v_call clone_size cdr3_nt cdr3_aa
TRBD1 TRBJ1-2 TRBV7-9 medium-sized TGTGCCAGCAGCTTAACTTGGCAGGGGGAGGCCAGTGGCTACACCTTC CASSLTWQGEASGYTF
TRBD1 TRBJ1-4 TRBV2 NA TGTGCCAGCAGCTTTCAGGGGGCAGAAAAACTGTTTTTT CASSFQGAEKLFF
NA TRBJ1-5 TRBV27 NA TGTGCCAGTCGGAGCGGGTGGCCCCAGCATTTT CASRSGWPQHF
TRBD2 TRBJ2-5 TRBV7-2 few TGTGCCAGCAGCTTGTCGGGACTAGCGGGTGAGACCCAGTACTTC CASSLSGLAGETQYF
TRBD2 TRBJ2-1 TRBV6-8 NA TGTGCCAGCAGAAAGGCCGGGACTAGCGGCTACAATGCGCAGTTCTTC CASRKAGTSGYNAQFF
TRBD2 TRBJ2-3 TRBV24-1 medium-sized TGTGCCACCAGTGTGGCTGCGGGAGGGCCAACAGATACGCAGTATTTT CATSVAAGGPTDTQYF
TRBD2 TRBJ2-2 TRBV7-2 many TGTGCCAGCAGCACCGGCACTAGCGGGAGCGGGGAGCTGTTTTTT CASSTGTSGSGELFF
TRBD2 TRBJ2-1 TRBV7-9 few TGTGCCAGCAGTTTACGGGTTCGGTGGGTGGCTAGCGGGAGCCATGAGCAGTTCTTC CASSLRVRWVASGSHEQFF
NA TRBJ2-1 TRBV10-3 many TGTGCCATCAGTGAACTAGGGGATTCTACCCGGCCAACCAATGAGCAGTTCTTC CAISELGDSTRPTNEQFF
NA TRBJ1-4 TRBV25-1 few TGTGCCAGCAGTGAACAGCTTAATGAAAAACTGTTTTTT CASSEQLNEKLFF
TRBD1 TRBJ1-1 TRBV29-1 NA TGCAGCTTAGACAGGGACACTGAAGCTTTCTTT CSLDRDTEAFF
NA TRBJ1-1 TRBV29-1 NA TGCAGCGTAGCCTCAGGGAACACTGAAGCTTTCTTT CSVASGNTEAFF
TRBD2 TRBJ2-1 TRBV4-1 NA TGCGCCAGCAGCCAAACTACACTAGCGGGGGCCTACAATGAGCAGTTCTTC CASSQTTLAGAYNEQFF
NA TRBJ2-5 TRBV10-3 many TGTGCCATCAGTGACCAGGGTTGGGAGGAGACCCAGTACTTC CAISDQGWEETQYF
TRBD1 TRBJ2-2 TRBV29-1 few TGCAGCGTTGAAATTGTGGACAGGGATCCCGGGGAGCTGTTTTTT CSVEIVDRDPGELFF
NA TRBJ2-6 TRBV29-1 NA TGCAGCGTTGAAACTCGGAGCTCTGGGGCCAACGTCCTGACTTTC CSVETRSSGANVLTF
TRBD1 TRBJ1-1 TRBV19 few TGTGCCAGTAGTATTTCCGATTACAGGGGGCGTACTGAAGCTTTCTTT CASSISDYRGRTEAFF
TRBD1 TRBJ2-4 TRBV19 few TGTGCCAGTACACAGGGGACGACGCGAAACATTCAGTACTTC CASTQGTTRNIQYF
TRBD2 TRBJ2-1 TRBV4-1 few TGCGCCAGCAGACAGAGGAGGCTAGCGGGGCCCTACAATGAGCAGTTCTTC CASRQRRLAGPYNEQFF
TRBD1 TRBJ2-7 TRBV6-4 medium-sized TGTGCCAGCAGTGACCCGACAGGGTCCAACTACGAGCAGTACTTC CASSDPTGSNYEQYF
TRBD2 TRBJ2-1 TRBV24-1 NA TGTGCCACCAGTAATACCGAGGGACTAGCACTAAATGAGCAGTTCTTC CATSNTEGLALNEQFF
NA TRBJ1-6 TRBV28 few TGTGCCAGCAGTTTTACCGGGGGCAGAAATAATTCACCCCTCCACTTT CASSFTGGRNNSPLHF
TRBD2 TRBJ2-1 TRBV12-3/TRBV12-4 many TGTGCCAGCATTGGGGGTAGCGCGGGAGAGTTGTCCTACAATGAGCAGTTCTTC CASIGGSAGELSYNEQFF
TRBD1 TRBJ1-6 TRBV25-1 few TGTGCCAGCAGTGAGCCCGGGACAGGGCAAACCTATAATTCACCCCTCCACTTT CASSEPGTGQTYNSPLHF
TRBD1 TRBJ1-1 TRBV6-1 few TGTGCCAGCAGTGCCAGGGACAGTTACACTGAAGCTTTCTTT CASSARDSYTEAFF
TRBD1 TRBJ1-1 TRBV3-1 NA TGTGCCAGCAGCCGCGGGACAGGGGGTTCCGAGCAGTACAGGGGGCCGGAAGCTTTCTTT CASSRGTGGSEQYRGPEAFF
NA TRBJ2-5 TRBV5-5 many TGTGCCAGCAGCTTGTATTTGTTTCAAGAGACCCAGTACTTC CASSLYLFQETQYF
NA TRBJ2-3 TRBV20-1 few TGCAGTGCGCCAGGGGACATAGGAACAGATACGCAGTATTTT CSAPGDIGTDTQYF
NA TRBJ1-3 TRBV10-3 few TGTGCCATCAGTGCCGCCATCTCCGGAAACACCATATATTTT CAISAAISGNTIYF
TRBD2 TRBJ2-7 TRBV28 many TGTGCCAGCAGTTTCCTCACTAGCGGGAGTAACGAGCAGTACTTC CASSFLTSGSNEQYF
NA TRBJ2-5 TRBV9 NA TGTGCCAGCAGCGTAGATGGGGGCCGGGGTGGGGAGACCCAGTACTTC CASSVDGGRGGETQYF
NA TRBJ1-2 TRBV19 medium-sized TGTGCCAGTAGTCACCTACGGTACTATGGCTACACCTTC CASSHLRYYGYTF
NA TRBJ1-2 TRBV13 few TGTGCCAGCAGCCCCGACAGGCTGGAAGGCTACACCTTC CASSPDRLEGYTF
TRBD1 TRBJ1-1 TRBV2 medium-sized TGTGCCAGCAGTTCCTCAGCGACAGGGGTCACTGAAGCTTTCTTT CASSSSATGVTEAFF
TRBD1 TRBJ2-7 TRBV10-3 NA TGTGCCATCAGTTACTCGGGACAGTACTACGAGCAGTACTTC CAISYSGQYYEQYF
NA TRBJ1-1 TRBV9 NA TGTGCCAGCAGCGTATCCGCAGGGGCGGGGACTGAAGCTTTCTTT CASSVSAGAGTEAFF
TRBD1 TRBJ2-2 TRBV19 many TGTGCCAGTCGACAGGGTTTTGAGGCCGGGGAGCTGTTTTTT CASRQGFEAGELFF
NA TRBJ2-5 TRBV5-1 few TGCGCCAGCTCCATTGGACACTCGGGGGAGACCCAGTACTTC CASSIGHSGETQYF
NA TRBJ2-7 TRBV6-1 NA TGTGCCAGCAGTGAACAGCCTGGCTACGAGCAGTACTTC CASSEQPGYEQYF
TRBD2 TRBJ2-7 TRBV7-8 NA TGTGCCAGCAGTTCTAGCGGGAGCCCCTACGAGCAGTACTTC CASSSSGSPYEQYF
TRBD2 TRBJ2-7 TRBV20-1 NA TGCAGTGCATCGACTAGCGGGAGGGCCTGGTACGAGCAGTACTTC CSASTSGRAWYEQYF
TRBD1 TRBJ1-5 TRBV24-1 many TGTGCCACCAGTGACGCGACAGGGGGCGACAATCAGCCCCAGCATTTT CATSDATGGDNQPQHF
NA TRBJ2-1 TRBV11-2 many TGTGCCAGCAGCTTTAATAGCCGCAATGAGCAGTTCTTC CASSFNSRNEQFF
NA TRBJ1-1 TRBV29-1 few TGCAGCGTTGTGTATCTGAGGGAGGGCACTGAAGCTTTCTTT CSVVYLREGTEAFF
NA TRBJ1-1 TRBV24-1 NA TGTGCCAGCAGTGATGGCGGGCGTAGAGATGAGGCTTTCTTT CASSDGGRRDEAFF
NA TRBJ1-3 TRBV7-9 NA TGTGCCAGCAGCTTACAGGCTGGAATCACCATATATTTT CASSLQAGITIYF
TRBD2 TRBJ2-7 TRBV20-1 NA TGCAGTGCTAGACGGCCTAGCGGGGGGGCGGTCTACGAGCAGTACTTC CSARRPSGGAVYEQYF
NA TRBJ1-3 TRBV20-1 many TGCAGTGCCCCGGAGGCCATGAGTGGAAACACCATATATTTT CSAPEAMSGNTIYF